These 20 T cell receptor beta chains were sequenced from one sample in a study of vaccination and CD4 T cells after COVID-19. Cultured CD4+ T cell DNA was sequenced using the Oncomine TCR Beta short-read assay. TCRdb recomputed calls from the PCR reads with MiXCR, one row per CDR3 protein. The sample has some 19,000 distinct CDR3 sequences, 43% seen once. For these receptors, no antigen is known. Treatment described: approximately 9-day PBMC culture with coronavirus spike peptide pools or control peptides (ViraFEST assay). Sequences were obtained from CD4+ T cells from blood, cultured in vitro. The receptors come from a human donor who had recovered from COVID-19.

This chain connects TRBV2 to TRBJ1-6; D possibly corresponds to TRBD1 (5 bases). Germline assignment: CDR1 SNHLY and CDR2 FYNNEI. V was pared by 8 bases and J by 7 bases, with 6 bases between. This CDR3 spans 11 amino acids. CDR3 DNA: TGTGCCAGCTCAGGGAATTCACCCCTCCACTTT. Protein sequence: CASSGNSPLHF.

The gene calls are TRBV12-3 or TRBV12-4 and TRBJ2-2; TRBD1 matches at 9 bases. CDR3 length: 15 amino acids. V lost 6 bases to trimming and J lost 0 bases; unmatched junction nucleotides: 2. The CDR3 sequence is CASSRTGANTGELFF. The CDR3 DNA reads TGTGCCAGCAGCCGGACAGGGGCGAACACCGGGGAGCTGTTTTTT.

This clonotype occurred a few times. The V call is TRBV20-1, the J call TRBJ2-3; D ambiguous. V gave up 4 bases and J gave up 1 base, with 12 bases separating them. Germline lookup yields CDR1 DFQATT and CDR2 SNEGSKA (reference sequence). This CDR3 is 14 amino acids long. The chain's CDR3 is CSAKSRVGTDTQYF. The CDR3 nucleotides are TGCAGTGCTAAGAGCCGGGTTGGCACAGATACGCAGTATTTT.

The chain is built from TRBV28 and TRBJ2-5, with 7 nucleotides matching TRBD2. V was pared by 5 bases and J by 5 bases, with 5 bases of the junction left unmatched. Per germline, CDR1 MDHEN and CDR2 SYDVKM. CDR3 length: 13 residues. In DNA form, the CDR3 reads TGTGCCAGCAGTAACGGGGGGAGCGAGACCCAGTACTTC. Protein sequence: CASSNGGSETQYF.

Only a few counts were recorded for this clonotype. The rearrangement joins TRBV24-1 to TRBJ2-1; D is uncertain. The CDR3 extends over 13 amino acids. Trimming cost V 2 bases and J 6 bases, with 7 bases left between them. Germline V gene lookup returns CDR1 KGHDR and CDR2 SFDVKD. The CDR3 sequence: CATSDWFGNEQFF. The CDR3 DNA is TGTGCCACCAGTGATTGGTTCGGCAATGAGCAGTTCTTC.

The chain uses TRBV20-1 and TRBJ1-1, with D possibly TRBD1 on 5 matching bases. CDR1 DFQATT and CDR2 SNEGSKA come from the germline V gene (reference sequence). V was trimmed by 0 bases and J by 3 bases, leaving 14 bases between them. The CDR3 contains 15 residues. The CDR3 protein is CSARDRRKGDTEAFF. CDR3 DNA: TGCAGTGCTAGAGATCGTCGGAAAGGGGACACTGAAGCTTTCTTT.

This sequence joins TRBV9 and TRBJ1-6; TRBD1 is a possible D gene (6 bases). Trimming took off 3 bases at V and 7 bases at J, with 20 bases between the two ends. Germline lookup yields CDR1 SGDLS and CDR2 YYNGEE. CDR3 size: 17 residues. CDR3 coding DNA: TGTGCCAGCAGCGCCCCGACAGGCAGGGGAATAAATTCACCCCTCCACTTT. Translating it yields CASSAPTGRGINSPLHF.

This chain joins TRBV6-1 and TRBJ2-4; 8 bases align to TRBD1. The CDR3 loop spans 17 amino acids. Germline V lookup: CDR1 MNHNS, CDR2 SASEGT. V was clipped by 6 bases and J by 2 bases; unmatched bases: 12. The CDR3 DNA reads as TGTGCCAGCAGCTCACGAGGACAGGGAATGACCAAAAACATTCAGTACTTC. It is translated as CASSSRGQGMTKNIQYF.

This clonotype was observed a handful of times. The chain joins TRBV12-3 or TRBV12-4 to TRBJ2-5, with D unclear. V lost 5 bases and J 3 bases, leaving 7 bases between the germline ends. The CDR3 contains 12 residues. CDR3: CASSPQKETQYF. The DNA for the CDR3 is TGTGCCAGCAGTCCCCAGAAAGAGACCCAGTACTTC.

This clonotype was seen more than once but under ten times. The chain uses TRBV6-1 and TRBJ1-5; tentative D call: TRBD1 (5 bases). The CDR3 contains 16 residues. Trimming left V 1 base short and J 0 bases short, with 10 bases between. Germline V gene data show CDR1 as MNHNS and CDR2 as SASEGT. In DNA, the CDR3 is TGTGCCAGCAGTGAAGTGGGGGGTTATAGCAATCAGCCCCAGCATTTT. Its protein product is CASSEVGGYSNQPQHF.

The chain recombines TRBV6-5 with TRBJ2-1, with 12 bases lining up with TRBD2. Per the germline V gene, CDR1 is MNHEY and CDR2 is SVGAGI. J was trimmed by 8 bases and V by 2 bases; bases with no gene match: 7. The CDR3 is 16 residues long. CDR3 bases: TGTGCCAGCAGTTACAGTTCGGCTAGCGGGAGGGATGAGCAGTTCTTC. Amino acids: CASSYSSASGRDEQFF.

This rearrangement joins TRBV4-1 to TRBJ1-1; TRBD1 agrees at 9 bases. CDR3 length equals 16 residues. CDR1 and CDR2 from the germline V gene are MGHRA and YSYEKL. Germline trimming cut 2 bases from V and 4 bases from J; bases unmatched to any gene: 8. In DNA, the CDR3 is TGCGCCAGCAGCCAAAGAGGACAGGGGAGAACCACTGAAGCTTTCTTT. This translates into CASSQRGQGRTTEAFF.

This clonotype has just a few counts. V is TRBV7-2 and J is TRBJ2-7; no clear D gene. Germline CDR1 and CDR2: SGHTA and FQGNSA. CDR3 size: 12 residues. With 5 bases removed from V and 9 bases from J, the gap between germline ends came to 14 bases. The DNA of the CDR3 is TGTGCCAGCAGCCTAGATACCTTGGGGCAGTACTTC. Encoded protein: CASSLDTLGQYF.

This chain joins TRBV10-2 and TRBJ2-1; D possibly corresponds to TRBD1 (5 bases). V lost 2 bases and J lost 7, with 9 bases in between. This CDR3 has 13 amino acids. Germline V gives CDR1 WSHSY, CDR2 SAAADI. CDR3 DNA: TGCGCCAGCAGTGAGCAGGGTAGGAATGAGCAGTTCTTC. Its protein is CASSEQGRNEQFF.

The rearrangement joins TRBV6-5 to TRBJ1-2, with 11 positions matching TRBD1. This CDR3 is built from 16 residues. V gave up 3 bases and J gave up 4 bases; unmatched junction bases: 7. Germline V lookup: CDR1 MNHEY, CDR2 SVGAGI. In DNA form, the CDR3 reads TGTGCCAGCAGTTATGGTGGACAGGGGGCTCGCTATGGCTACACCTTC. Protein sequence: CASSYGGQGARYGYTF.

This clonotype has more than one count but fewer than ten. J is TRBJ2-5 and V is TRBV6-2 or TRBV6-3, with TRBD2 as a possible D gene (7 bases). Trimming stripped 5 bases from V and 5 bases from J, with 18 bases between. This CDR3 contains 15 residues. Per the germline V gene, CDR1 is MNHEY and CDR2 is SVGEGT. The CDR3 reads CASSTGGRGWETQYF. The DNA for the CDR3 is TGTGCCAGCAGTACGGGGGGCCGGGGCTGGGAGACCCAGTACTTC.

This chain uses TRBV6-5 with TRBJ1-2, with D perhaps TRBD1 (5 bases). Germline V lookup: CDR1 MNHEY, CDR2 SVGAGI. Trimming left V 4 bases short and J 1 base short, with 10 bases between. The CDR3 extends over 14 amino acids. DNA of the CDR3: TGTGCCAGCAGTTTGGCAGGGAGTAACTATGGCTACACCTTC. As protein: CASSLAGSNYGYTF.

J is TRBJ1-2 and V is TRBV28; 7 nucleotides match TRBD1. Trimming took 5 bases from V and 8 from J; bases not matched to a gene: 17. From germline, CDR1 is MDHEN and CDR2 SYDVKM. The CDR3 is made up of 16 amino acids. CDR3 sequence reads: CASSVWGQSDGEGYTF. The CDR3 nucleotides read TGTGCCAGCAGTGTGTGGGGACAGTCAGACGGGGAGGGCTACACCTTC.

The chain is built from TRBV7-2 and TRBJ2-1; 8 bases match TRBD2. The CDR3 loop spans 14 amino acids. Trimming cost V 5 bases and J 3 bases; bases outside gene matches: 3. In germline, CDR1 is SGHTA, CDR2 FQGNSA. CDR3 sequence: CASSQAGVYNEQFF. The CDR3, as DNA: TGTGCCAGCAGCCAAGCGGGGGTCTACAATGAGCAGTTCTTC.

V usage is TRBV11-3 and J usage is TRBJ2-5; 7 bases line up with TRBD1. The CDR3 runs 13 residues. J gave up 7 bases and V 5 bases, and 7 bases lay outside the gene matches. CDR1 SGHNT and CDR2 YENEEA come from the germline V gene. CDR3 residues: CASSRDRVGTQYF. Here the CDR3 DNA reads TGTGCCAGCAGCCGCGACAGGGTGGGGACCCAGTACTTC.